The clone carrying this T cell receptor (beta chain) was counted only a few times. Its antigen is not identified. This entry is derived from a study of T cells in Graves' hyperthyroidism and ophthalmopathy. Whole-study results and caveats: Most thyroid-expanded clonotypes above 0.001 were also found in blood.

V shed 5 bases, J shed 8 bases, and the junction held 13 bases outside the gene matches. The germline V gene has CDR1 DFQATT and CDR2 SNEGSKA (reference sequence). This CDR3 spans 16 amino acids. Researchers amplified the TCR beta CDR3 regions from RNA transcripts. The HTBI primer set drove a first-round RT-PCR of the TCR CDR3. One entry per CDR3 protein results from TCRdb running MiXCR on the multiplex PCR reads. The table lists fewer than 700,000 distinct CDR3 sequences, 16% of them singletons. This sequence originates from a woman in her 30s with Graves' hyperthyroidism. This chain joins TRBV20-1 and TRBJ2-1, with 12 bases fitting TRBD2. Sequenced material: blood. This CDR3 reads CSAPRLAGAFRDEQFF. The DNA of the CDR3 is TGCAGTGCTCCTAGACTAGCGGGAGCGTTTAGGGATGAGCAGTTCTTC.